This T cell receptor beta chain was identified during a study of cytomegalovirus exposure and HLA in healthy donors. PCR involved 60 Vbeta and 13 Jbeta primers. The protocol was immunoSEQ multiplex PCR, while the TCRdb copy is restricted to in-frame clones and leaves out a portion. The profile shows about 200,000 clones, 70% to 80% of them singletons. V lost 3 bases to trimming and J lost 4 bases; unmatched junction nucleotides: 1. CDR1 and CDR2 from the germline V gene are MRHNA and SNTAGT. The length of the CDR3 is 14 residues. This clonotype originated in a woman aged 25 to 39 in good health and CMV-seropositive. The material sequenced was PBMCs. The chain couples TRBV6-4 to TRBJ2-2; 8 bases fit TRBD2. The CDR3 coding sequence is TGTGCCAGCAGTGAAGGGACTAGCACCGGGGAGCTGTTTTTT. Its protein product is CASSEGTSTGELFF.